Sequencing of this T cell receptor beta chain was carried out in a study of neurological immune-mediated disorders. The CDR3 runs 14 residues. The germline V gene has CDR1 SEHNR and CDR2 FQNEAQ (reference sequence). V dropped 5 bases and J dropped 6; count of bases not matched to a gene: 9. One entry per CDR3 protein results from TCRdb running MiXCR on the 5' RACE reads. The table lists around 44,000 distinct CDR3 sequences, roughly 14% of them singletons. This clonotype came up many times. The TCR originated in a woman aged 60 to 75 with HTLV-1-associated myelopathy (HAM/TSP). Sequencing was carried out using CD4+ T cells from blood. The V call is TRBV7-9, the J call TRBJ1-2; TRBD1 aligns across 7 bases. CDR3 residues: CASSRSVQGDGYTF. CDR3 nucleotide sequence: TGTGCCAGCAGCCGTTCAGTTCAGGGGGATGGCTACACCTTC. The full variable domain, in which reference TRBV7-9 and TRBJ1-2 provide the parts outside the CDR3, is DTGVSQNPRHKITKRGQNVTFRCDPISEHNRLYWYRQTLGQGPEFLTYFQNEAQLEKSRLLSDRFSAERPKGSFSTLEIQRTEQGDSAMYLCASSRSVQGDGYTFGSGTRLTVV.